Listed below are T cell receptor beta chains from one sample, sequenced in a study of T-cell reconstitution after alpha-beta-depleted transplantation in children. MiXCR, run by TCRdb on the PCR reads, gives a single entry per CDR3 protein. The sample has 90,000 to 150,000 distinct CDR3 sequences, about 21% seen once. Sequenced here: PBMCs, mostly from graft donor cells, sampled 180 days after TCRalphabeta/CD19-depleted stem cell transplant. All receptors derive from a male patient between 2 and 10 years old who had a stem cell transplant for chronic granulomatous disease, so the T cells may come from the graft donor. Each CDR3 is given with its conserved first and last residue. The D gene is left open where the match is weak. The size field is filled for only some rows; it gives once, few, many or a size class.

D gene	J gene	V gene	clone size	CDR3 DNA	CDR3 protein
TRBD1	TRBJ2-1	TRBV20-1	many	TGCAGTGCTAGAGATTTTATAGTGGGACAGGGTCGACCCGGAAACAATGAGCAGTTCTTC	CSARDFIVGQGRPGNNEQFF
-	TRBJ2-7	TRBV5-1	once	TGCGCCAGCAGCTTGGAACTCTCCGAGCAGTACTTC	CASSLELSEQYF
TRBD2	TRBJ2-5	TRBV12-3/TRBV12-4	-	TGTGCCAGCAGTTTATTACGGGGGGGACAAGAGACCCAGTACTTC	CASSLLRGGQETQYF
TRBD1	TRBJ1-6	TRBV11-2	many	TGTGCCAGCAGCGCTGGACAGGGGTACGTGGGGTCACCCCTCCACTTT	CASSAGQGYVGSPLHF
-	TRBJ2-2	TRBV7-2	few	TGTGCCAGCAGCTTAAAGGCGGTGACAACCGGGGAGCTGTTTTTT	CASSLKAVTTGELFF
-	TRBJ2-1	TRBV7-8	few	TGTGCCAGCAGCGCCCCAGGGGTGGGTTCCTACAATGAGCAGTTCTTC	CASSAPGVGSYNEQFF
-	TRBJ1-5	TRBV3-1	few	TGTGCCAGCAGCCAGAGCCGAAATTTCAATCAGCCCCAGCATTTT	CASSQSRNFNQPQHF
TRBD1	TRBJ1-1	TRBV6-5	-	TGTGCCAGCAGTTACCGGGACAGCCTGGGGGCTTTCTTT	CASSYRDSLGAFF
-	TRBJ2-5	TRBV6-1	-	TGTGCCAGCAGAGCGACAGGAGATAAGACCCTTGGCCAGTACTTC	CASRATGDKTLGQYF
-	TRBJ2-1	TRBV10-2	-	TGCGCCAGCATGAGGAATGAGCAGTTCTTC	CASMRNEQFF
-	TRBJ2-5	TRBV29-1	-	TGCAGCGGGGGTTTTACTTGGGAGACCCAGTACTTC	CSGGFTWETQYF
-	TRBJ2-1	TRBV12-3/TRBV12-4	-	TGTGCCACCCAGAGAGAGCCCTACAATGAGCAGTTCTTC	CATQREPYNEQFF
-	TRBJ2-3	TRBV18	-	TGTGCCAGCTCACCACCTAGCTCCTTTTCAGATACGCAGTATTTT	CASSPPSSFSDTQYF
-	TRBJ2-5	TRBV7-2	few	TGTGCCAGCAGCGTAGGGGGGACCCAGTACTTC	CASSVGGTQYF
-	TRBJ2-3	TRBV27	-	TGTGCCAGCAGTTTATCGATAAAGGGCCAAGGATCTACTGATACGCAGTATTTT	CASSLSIKGQGSTDTQYF
-	TRBJ1-4	TRBV11-2	few	TGTGCCAGCAGCGCGAATGTAGCAACTAATGAAAAACTGTTTTTT	CASSANVATNEKLFF
TRBD1	TRBJ2-7	TRBV27	many	TGTGCCAGCAGTCCGAGGACAGGGAACGAGCAGTACTTC	CASSPRTGNEQYF
TRBD2	TRBJ2-1	TRBV6-4	-	TGTGCCACCCGGTGGGTAGCGGGGACTAATGAGCAGTTCTTC	CATRWVAGTNEQFF
-	TRBJ2-1	TRBV9	-	TGTGCCAGCAGCGTAGATCTAGTCCCCCATGAGCAGTTCTTC	CASSVDLVPHEQFF
-	TRBJ2-7	TRBV24-1	-	TGTGCCACCAGTGATGGCTACGAGCAGTACTTC	CATSDGYEQYF
TRBD2	TRBJ2-7	TRBV5-5	-	TGTGCCAGCAGCTTGGTGCAGGGACTAGCCAGGGGTGAGCAGTACTTC	CASSLVQGLARGEQYF
-	TRBJ1-6	TRBV20-1	-	TGCAGTGCTAGAGTCCAGGATAAAATCAGGGGTTCACCCCTCCACTTT	CSARVQDKIRGSPLHF
-	TRBJ2-1	TRBV3-1	many	TGTGCCAGCAGCCAAGTCGAACGAGCGGCCGGGGATGAGCAGTTCTTC	CASSQVERAAGDEQFF
TRBD2	TRBJ2-1	TRBV29-1	-	TGCAGCGTTGGAAAGCGGGGGACCTACAATGAGCAGTTCTTC	CSVGKRGTYNEQFF
TRBD1	TRBJ1-5	TRBV6-5	-	TGTGCCAGCAGTTCAGACAGGGTAAATCAGCCCCAGCATTTT	CASSSDRVNQPQHF
TRBD1	TRBJ2-7	TRBV20-1	-	TGCAGTGTGGGAGGACAGGGGGGCGGAGGAGAAGTCTACGAGCAGTACTTC	CSVGGQGGGGEVYEQYF
TRBD2	TRBJ2-3	TRBV6-9	-	TGTGCCAGCAGCCGATCATCCAAGGATCCTAGCGGGAGCACAGATACGCAGTATTTT	CASSRSSKDPSGSTDTQYF
-	TRBJ1-1	TRBV12-3/TRBV12-4	few	TGTGCCAGCAGTTTAGTACAGTGGACTGAAGCTTTCTTT	CASSLVQWTEAFF
TRBD2	TRBJ2-4	TRBV20-1	-	TGCAGTGTTCCCCCCCTAGCGGGAGAACGAAACATTCAGTACTTC	CSVPPLAGERNIQYF
TRBD2	TRBJ2-2	TRBV4-3	-	TGCGCCAGCAGCCAAGAACCGGGACTAGACACCGGGGAGCTGTTTTTT	CASSQEPGLDTGELFF